This T cell receptor (beta chain) was identified during a study of OX40 agonist ivuxolimab in advanced cancers. Study summary: A male proportion of over 70% was recorded, with mean age around 62 years and range roughly 23 to 79. It was permissible to have had prior anti-PD-1, anti-PD-L1 or anti-CTLA-4 therapy, and approximately 40% had some. Study-level findings and limits: Clones of CD4+ and CD8+ blood T cells grew by week 6 at doses of 0.1 to 3.0 mg/kg. Low normalized clonal expansion also occurred in some nonresponding patients.

Remarks on this clone: Its specificity is not known.

Measured with immunoSEQ multiplex PCR; TCRdb has only the in-frame clones, and not every one. The sample has some 55,000 clones; about 80% are singletons. This receptor was identified in an adult with an advanced solid tumor such as melanoma, head and neck, liver or kidney cancer. This material consisted of CD4+ or CD8+ T cells sorted from blood, taken in a trial of the OX40 agonist ivuxolimab.

The CDR3 DNA follows: TGTGCCAGCAGCTTAGGATCAGCTAACTATGGCTACACCTTC. Protein: CASSLGSANYGYTF. The genes are TRBV5-6 and TRBJ1-2; no firm D call. Germline V gene lookup returns CDR1 SGHDT and CDR2 YYEEEE. CDR3 length: 14 amino acids. V was cut by 2 bases and J by 0 bases, with 8 bases left in between. Drawing the rest from reference TRBV5-6 and TRBJ1-2, the complete variable domain is DAGVTQSPTHLIKTRGQQVTLRCSPKSGHDTVSWYQQALGQGPQFIFQYYEEEERQRGNFPDRFSGHQFPNYSSELNVNALLLGDSALYLCASSLGSANYGYTFGSGTRLTVV.